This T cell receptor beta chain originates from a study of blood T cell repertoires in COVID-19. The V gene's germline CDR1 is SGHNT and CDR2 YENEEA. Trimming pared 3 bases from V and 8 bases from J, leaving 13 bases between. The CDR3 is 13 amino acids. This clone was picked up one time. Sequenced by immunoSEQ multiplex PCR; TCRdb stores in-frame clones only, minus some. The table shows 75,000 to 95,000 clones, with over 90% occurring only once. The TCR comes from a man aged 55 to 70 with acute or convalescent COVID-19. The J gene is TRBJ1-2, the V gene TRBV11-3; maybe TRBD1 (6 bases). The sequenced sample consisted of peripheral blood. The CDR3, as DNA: TGTGCCAGCAGCTTCAGGGGCGGACGGGGCTACACCTTC. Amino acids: CASSFRGGRGYTF.